This T cell receptor beta chain was sequenced in a study of high-grade serous ovarian cancer treatment subgroups. The overall study: On average, just over 14,000 reads and about 7,400 unique TCR beta rearrangements were obtained per sample. Study outcomes and limitations: Repertoire analysis covered CDR3 alone, not CDR1 or CDR2.

The table came from immunoSEQ multiplex PCR; TCRdb's copy has only in-frame clones and leaves some out. The repertoire holds a few thousand clones, with around 78% as singletons. Trimming shortened V by 6 bases and J by 5 bases, and 17 bases separated the two germline ends. The CDR3 consists of 15 residues. CDR1 is MDHEN, CDR2 SYDVKM, per germline. Turning to this clone: Its antigen is not known.

The tumor samples were collected prior to definitive surgery or chemotherapy. This rearrangement joins TRBV28 to TRBJ2-1, with a tentative D call TRBD2 (6 bases). Material for sequencing was tumor tissue. The receptor's source is a human donor with high-grade serous ovarian cancer. The CDR3 sequence is CASRRGGLTDNEQFF. The CDR3 DNA follows: TGTGCCAGCAGGCGGGGCGGGTTGACTGACAATGAGCAGTTCTTC.